A single T cell receptor (beta chain) is shown here with its context. Its specificity is not known. This entry is derived from a study of shared clonotypes between healthy human individuals. Background on the study: Each donor had three CD4 naive, three CD4 memory, two CD8 naive and one CD8 memory plate. Findings of the study overall: Researchers sampled only blood; tissue repertoires likely differ. Represented diversity (both genetic and exposure-history) was limited by the small number of donors.

Assay used: immunoSEQ multiplex PCR; TCRdb lists only in-frame clones, some missing. The sample lists 730,000 or so clones; about two thirds were seen once. The CDR3 runs 13 residues. V was trimmed by 5 bases and J by 12 bases, leaving 20 bases between them. The germline V gene encodes CDR1 SNHLY and CDR2 FYNNEI. V is TRBV2 and J is TRBJ2-7, with D perhaps matching TRBD1 or TRBD2 (5 bases each). Sequencing used memory CD4+ T cells sorted from blood. Subset reported: CD45RA-negative fraction. The source of this sequence is a woman aged 30 to 39 in good health. The CDR3, as DNA: TGTGCCAGCAGTCTCGGGTTTACAGGCGCGGGGTACTTC. Residues: CASSLGFTGAGYF.